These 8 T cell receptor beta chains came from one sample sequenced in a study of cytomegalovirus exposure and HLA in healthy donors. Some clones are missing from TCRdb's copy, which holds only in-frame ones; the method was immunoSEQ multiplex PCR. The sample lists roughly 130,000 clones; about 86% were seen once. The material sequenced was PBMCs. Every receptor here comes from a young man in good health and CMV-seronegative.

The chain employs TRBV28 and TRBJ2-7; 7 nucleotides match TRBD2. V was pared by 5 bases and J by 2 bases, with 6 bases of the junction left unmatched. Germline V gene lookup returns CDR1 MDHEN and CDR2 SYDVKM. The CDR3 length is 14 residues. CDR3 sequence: CASSILATAYEQYF. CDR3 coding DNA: TGTGCCAGCAGTATACTAGCGACTGCCTACGAGCAGTACTTC.

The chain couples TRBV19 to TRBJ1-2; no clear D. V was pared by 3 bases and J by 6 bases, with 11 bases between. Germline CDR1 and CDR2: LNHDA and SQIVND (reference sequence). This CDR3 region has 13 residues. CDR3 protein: CASSIPSSDGYTF. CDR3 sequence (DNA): TGTGCCAGTAGTATCCCCTCTAGCGATGGCTACACCTTC. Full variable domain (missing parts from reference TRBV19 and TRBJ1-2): DGGITQSPKYLFRKEGQNVTLSCEQNLNHDAMYWYRQDPGQGLRLIYYSQIVNDFQKGDIAEGYSVSREKKESFPLTVTSAQKNPTAFYLCASSIPSSDGYTFGSGTRLTVV.

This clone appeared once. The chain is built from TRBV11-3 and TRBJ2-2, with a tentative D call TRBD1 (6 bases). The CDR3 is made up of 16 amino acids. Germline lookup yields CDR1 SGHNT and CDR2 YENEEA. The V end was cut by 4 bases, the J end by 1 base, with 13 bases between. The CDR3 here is CASSSGQKQNTGELFF. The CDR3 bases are TGTGCCAGCAGCTCGGGACAAAAGCAGAACACCGGGGAGCTGTTTTTT.

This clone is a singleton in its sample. CDR3 DNA: TGTGCCAGCAGCTTATTTAAGGGAGACAATCAGCCCCAGCATTTT. It encodes CASSLFKGDNQPQHF. V and J are TRBV7-6 and TRBJ1-5; D gene unclear. There are 15 residues in the CDR3. Germline V gene sequence: CDR1 SGHVS, CDR2 FNYEAQ. V lost 2 bases and J 3 bases, leaving 11 bases between the germline ends. Full variable domain (outside the CDR3, taken from reference TRBV7-6 and TRBJ1-5): GAGVSQSPRYKVTKRGQDVALRCDPISGHVSLYWYRQALGQGPEFLTYFNYEAQQDKSGLPNDRFSAERPEGSISTLTIQRTEQRDSAMYRCASSLFKGDNQPQHFGDGTRLSIL.

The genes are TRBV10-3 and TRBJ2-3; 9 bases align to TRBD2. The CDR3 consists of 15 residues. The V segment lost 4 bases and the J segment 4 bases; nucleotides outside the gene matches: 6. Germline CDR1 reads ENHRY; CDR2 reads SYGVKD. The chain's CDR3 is CAISGGRVRADTQYF. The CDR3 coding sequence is TGTGCCATCAGTGGCGGGAGGGTGAGGGCAGATACGCAGTATTTT.

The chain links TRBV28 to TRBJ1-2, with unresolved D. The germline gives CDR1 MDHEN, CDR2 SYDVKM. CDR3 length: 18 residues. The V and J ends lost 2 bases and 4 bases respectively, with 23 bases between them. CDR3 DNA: TGTGCCAGCAGTTTAGGATCGTTCGGGAGTACATTTAGCTATGGCTACACCTTC. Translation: CASSLGSFGSTFSYGYTF.

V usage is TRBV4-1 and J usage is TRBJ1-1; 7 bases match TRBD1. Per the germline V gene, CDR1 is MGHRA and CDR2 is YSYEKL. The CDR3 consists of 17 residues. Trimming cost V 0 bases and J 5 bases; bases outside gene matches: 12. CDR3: CASSQEGWGRGSTEAFF. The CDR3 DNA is TGCGCCAGCAGCCAAGAAGGTTGGGGCAGGGGGTCGACTGAAGCTTTCTTT.

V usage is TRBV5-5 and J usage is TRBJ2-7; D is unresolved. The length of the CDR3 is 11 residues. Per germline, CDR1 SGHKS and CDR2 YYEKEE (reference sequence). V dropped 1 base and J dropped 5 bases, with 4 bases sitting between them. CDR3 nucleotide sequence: TGTGCCAGCAGCTTGAACAACGAGCAGTACTTC. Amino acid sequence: CASSLNNEQYF.